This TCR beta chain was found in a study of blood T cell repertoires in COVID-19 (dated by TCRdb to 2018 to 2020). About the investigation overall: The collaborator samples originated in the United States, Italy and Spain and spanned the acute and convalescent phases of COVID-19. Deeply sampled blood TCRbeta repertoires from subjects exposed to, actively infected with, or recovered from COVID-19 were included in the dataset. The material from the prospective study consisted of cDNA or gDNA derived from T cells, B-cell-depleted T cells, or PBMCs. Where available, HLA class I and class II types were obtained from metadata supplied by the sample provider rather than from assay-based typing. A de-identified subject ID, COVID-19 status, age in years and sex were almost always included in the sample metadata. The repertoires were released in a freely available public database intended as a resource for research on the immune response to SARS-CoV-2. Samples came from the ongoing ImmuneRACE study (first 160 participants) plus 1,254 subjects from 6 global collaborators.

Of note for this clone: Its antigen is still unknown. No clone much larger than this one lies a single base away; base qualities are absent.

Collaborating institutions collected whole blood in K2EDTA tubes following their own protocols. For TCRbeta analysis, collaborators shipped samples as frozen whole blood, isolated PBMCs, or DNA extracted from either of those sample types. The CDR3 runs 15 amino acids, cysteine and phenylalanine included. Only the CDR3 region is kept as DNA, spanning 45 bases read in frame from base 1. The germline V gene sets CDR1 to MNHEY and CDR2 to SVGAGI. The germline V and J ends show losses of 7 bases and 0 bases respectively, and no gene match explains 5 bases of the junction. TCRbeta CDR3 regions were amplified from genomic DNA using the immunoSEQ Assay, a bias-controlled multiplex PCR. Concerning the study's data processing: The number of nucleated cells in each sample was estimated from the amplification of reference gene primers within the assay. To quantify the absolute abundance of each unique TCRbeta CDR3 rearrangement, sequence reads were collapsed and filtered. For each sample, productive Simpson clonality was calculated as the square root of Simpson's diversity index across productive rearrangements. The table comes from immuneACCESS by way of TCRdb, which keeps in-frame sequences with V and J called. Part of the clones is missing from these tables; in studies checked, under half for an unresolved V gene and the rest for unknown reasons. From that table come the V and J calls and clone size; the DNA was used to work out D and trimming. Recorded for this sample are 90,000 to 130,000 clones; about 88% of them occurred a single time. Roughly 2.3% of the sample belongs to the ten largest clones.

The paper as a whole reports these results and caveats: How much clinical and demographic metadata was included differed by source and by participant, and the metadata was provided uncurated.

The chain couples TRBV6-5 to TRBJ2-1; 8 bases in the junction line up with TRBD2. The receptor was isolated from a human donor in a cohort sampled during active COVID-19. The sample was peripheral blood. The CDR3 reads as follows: CASKKSGSSYNEQFF. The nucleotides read TGTGCCAGCAAGAAGAGCGGGAGCTCCTACAATGAGCAGTTCTTC.